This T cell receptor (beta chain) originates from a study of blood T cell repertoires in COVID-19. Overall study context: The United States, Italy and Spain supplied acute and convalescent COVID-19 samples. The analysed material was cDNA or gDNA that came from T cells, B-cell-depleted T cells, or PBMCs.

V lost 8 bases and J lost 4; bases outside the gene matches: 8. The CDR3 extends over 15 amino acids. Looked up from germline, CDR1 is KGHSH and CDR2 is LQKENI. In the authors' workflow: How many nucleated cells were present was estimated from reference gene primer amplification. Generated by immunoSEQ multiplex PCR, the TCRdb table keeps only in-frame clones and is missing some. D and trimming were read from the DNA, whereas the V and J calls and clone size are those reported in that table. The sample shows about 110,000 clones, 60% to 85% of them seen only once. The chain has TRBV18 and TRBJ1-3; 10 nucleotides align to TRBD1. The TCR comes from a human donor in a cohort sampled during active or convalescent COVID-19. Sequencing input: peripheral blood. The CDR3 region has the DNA TGTGCCAGCACTTGGGGACAGGGGATCGGAAACACCATATATTTT. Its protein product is CASTWGQGIGNTIYF.